This entry describes one T cell receptor (beta chain). Its antigen is not identified. The read ends 3 residues early relative to the CDR3; the germline J gene fills the gap. Equal genomic DNA amounts from CVID and control samples were sequenced. Method: immunoSEQ multiplex PCR; TCRdb's copy keeps in-frame clones and lacks some. The repertoire shows 52,000 or so clones, none seen only once; the top ten take around 0.84%. This entry comes from a study of T cell clonality in common variable immunodeficiency. Study-wide findings and caveats: In common variable immunodeficiency, TCR beta chains reportedly carried fewer deletions and N-nucleotide insertions. Compared with healthy controls, CVID subjects showed increased TCRbeta clonality, mostly in about a third.

Patients and controls were mostly of Caucasian heritage. Germline CDR1 and CDR2: KGHSH and LQKENI. The CDR3 covers 14 residues. The source material was peripheral blood mononuclear cells. This sequence was found in a person aged 18 to 70 in good health. The chain is built from TRBV18 and TRBJ2-2; maybe TRBD2 (6 bases). The CDR3 is CASSPEPEGEKLFF. Partial CDR3 DNA: TGTGCCAGCTCACCGGAACCGGAGGGCGAAAAG.